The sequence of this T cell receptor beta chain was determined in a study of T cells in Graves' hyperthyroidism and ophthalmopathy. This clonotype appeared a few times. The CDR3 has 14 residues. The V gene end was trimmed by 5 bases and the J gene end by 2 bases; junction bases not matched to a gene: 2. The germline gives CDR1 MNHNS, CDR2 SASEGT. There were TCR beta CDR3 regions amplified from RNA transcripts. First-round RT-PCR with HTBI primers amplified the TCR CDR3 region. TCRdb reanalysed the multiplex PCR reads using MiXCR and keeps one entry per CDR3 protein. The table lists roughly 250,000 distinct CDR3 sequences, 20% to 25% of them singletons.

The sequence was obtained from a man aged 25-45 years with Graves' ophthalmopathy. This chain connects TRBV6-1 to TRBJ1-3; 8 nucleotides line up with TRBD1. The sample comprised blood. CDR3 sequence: CASSTTGAGNTIYF. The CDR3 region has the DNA TGTGCCAGCAGTACGACAGGGGCTGGAAACACCATATATTTT.